The clone carrying this T cell receptor (beta chain) was picked up one time. This sample is drawn from a study of blood T cell repertoires in COVID-19. Overall study context: From the United States, Italy and Spain came samples of acute and convalescent COVID-19. T cells, B-cell-depleted T cells, or PBMCs supplied cDNA or gDNA.

Seattle-derived patients entered the study during active infection and were followed longitudinally. Authors' data handling: It was from reference gene primer amplification that nucleated cell counts were estimated. Measured with immunoSEQ multiplex PCR; TCRdb has only the in-frame clones, and not every one. The V and J calls and clone size are taken from that table; D and trimming were inferred from the DNA. The sample lists some 270,000 clones, roughly four fifths occurring once. There are 16 residues in the CDR3. Trimming cost V 0 bases and J 1 base, with 12 bases left between them. Looked up from germline, CDR1 is MDHEN and CDR2 is SYDVKM.

This clonotype originated in a person aged 70 to 85 with COVID-19, enrolled during active disease. V is TRBV28 and J is TRBJ1-1; tentative D call: TRBD1 (6 bases). Input material: peripheral blood. CDR3 DNA: TGTGCCAGCAGTTTATGGAGAGACAGGACGAACACTGAAGCTTTCTTT. As protein: CASSLWRDRTNTEAFF. The whole variable domain, filled in from reference TRBV28 and TRBJ1-1, reads DVKVTQSSRYLVKRTGEKVFLECVQDMDHENMFWYRQDPGLGLRLIYFSYDVKMKEKGDIPEGYSVSREKKERFSLILESASTNQTSMYLCASSLWRDRTNTEAFFGQGTRLTVV.